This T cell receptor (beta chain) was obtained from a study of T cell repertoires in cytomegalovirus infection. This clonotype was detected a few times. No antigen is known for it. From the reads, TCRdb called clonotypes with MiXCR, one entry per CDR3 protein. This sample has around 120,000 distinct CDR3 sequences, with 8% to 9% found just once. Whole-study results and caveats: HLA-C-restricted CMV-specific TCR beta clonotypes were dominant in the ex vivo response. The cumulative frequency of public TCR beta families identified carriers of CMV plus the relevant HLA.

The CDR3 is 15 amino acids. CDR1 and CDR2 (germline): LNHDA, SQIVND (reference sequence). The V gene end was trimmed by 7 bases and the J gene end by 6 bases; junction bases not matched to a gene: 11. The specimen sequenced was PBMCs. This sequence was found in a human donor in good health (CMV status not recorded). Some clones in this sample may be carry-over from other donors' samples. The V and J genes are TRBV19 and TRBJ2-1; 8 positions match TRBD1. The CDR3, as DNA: TGTGCCAGTACCGATTCGGGACAGGCCCTCAATGAGCAGTTCTTC. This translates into CASTDSGQALNEQFF.